The present T cell receptor (beta chain) was sequenced within a study of cytomegalovirus exposure and HLA in healthy donors. Overall study results and limits: About 87% or about 30% of the time was how often most TCR beta V segments were productive, according to an earlier analysis.

Germline assignment: CDR1 SEHNR and CDR2 FQNEAQ (reference sequence). This CDR3 contains 15 residues. Trimming took off 5 bases at V and 6 bases at J, with 17 bases between the two ends. Comment on this clone: Its antigen is unknown.

The PCR used 60 Vbeta and 13 Jbeta primers. The protocol was immunoSEQ multiplex PCR, while the TCRdb copy is restricted to in-frame clones and leaves out a portion. The repertoire has 99,000 or so clones, over 70% of them found once; the top ten carry about 8.6%. The gene calls are TRBV7-9 and TRBJ1-5; D gene ambiguous. Sample: PBMCs. This TCR was recovered from a woman between 40 and 50 years old in good health and CMV-seropositive. CDR3 sequence: CASSRAGEGIQPQHF. CDR3 sequence (DNA): TGTGCCAGCAGCAGGGCGGGTGAGGGAATTCAGCCCCAGCATTTT.